This is a list of T cell receptor beta chains from one sample in a study of T cell responses to AZD1222 COVID-19 vaccine. TCRdb's table, derived via immunoSEQ multiplex PCR, lists solely in-frame clones and lacks some. The sample has tens of thousands of clones; roughly four fifths are singletons. The sequences come from peripheral blood, collected on day 0 of AZD1222 vaccination. The receptor set was obtained from an adult in good health. The CDR3 runs from the conserved cysteine through the conserved F or W.

v_call: TRBV9; j_call: TRBJ2-2; cdr3_aa: CASSVSTGELFF
v_call: TRBV5-3; j_call: TRBJ1-2; cdr3_aa: CARSLNRAGDGYTF
v_call: TRBV5-1; j_call: TRBJ2-7; cdr3_aa: CASSLSVQQGSEQYF
v_call: TRBV2; j_call: TRBJ1-6; cdr3_aa: CASSENAGQSPLHF
v_call: TRBV4-2; j_call: TRBJ1-5; cdr3_aa: CASSQEGGQGIQPQHF
v_call: TRBV6-5; j_call: TRBJ1-1; cdr3_aa: CASGGGRATEAFF
v_call: TRBV5-1; j_call: TRBJ1-3; cdr3_aa: CASSENVGGSGNTIYF
v_call: TRBV13; j_call: TRBJ2-7; cdr3_aa: CASSMSRGQGGAYEQYF
v_call: TRBV19; j_call: TRBJ2-4; cdr3_aa: CASSDGQGGRKNIQYF
v_call: TRBV5-3; j_call: TRBJ1-5; cdr3_aa: CARSWILDSMCNQPQHF
v_call: TRBV19; j_call: TRBJ1-2; cdr3_aa: CASKIPGDYGYTF
v_call: TRBV20-1; j_call: TRBJ1-2; cdr3_aa: CSVNAGGGYTF
v_call: TRBV4-2; j_call: TRBJ1-2; cdr3_aa: CASSQSAVSNYGYTF
v_call: TRBV5-1; j_call: TRBJ1-6; cdr3_aa: CASSPEGDPSTLHF
v_call: TRBV19; j_call: TRBJ1-2; cdr3_aa: CASSLLGGTNYGYTF
v_call: TRBV15; j_call: TRBJ1-5; cdr3_aa: CATGGGNTHQPQHF
v_call: TRBV6-5; j_call: TRBJ1-2; cdr3_aa: CASSYRDRPFGYTF
v_call: TRBV30; j_call: TRBJ2-1; cdr3_aa: CAWSVRVAGAYVPSYNEQFF
v_call: TRBV7-3; j_call: TRBJ1-1; cdr3_aa: CASSLNPANTEAFF
v_call: TRBV18; j_call: TRBJ1-5; cdr3_aa: CASSPPRVNQPQHF
v_call: TRBV28; j_call: TRBJ1-4; cdr3_aa: CASSLRRGFDEKLFF
v_call: TRBV2; j_call: TRBJ2-3; cdr3_aa: CASRAMDRALDTQYF
v_call: TRBV7-9; j_call: TRBJ2-7; cdr3_aa: CASSPGGTRDGEQYF
v_call: TRBV5-1; j_call: TRBJ1-5; cdr3_aa: CASSLDGEHQPQHF
v_call: TRBV7-9; j_call: TRBJ1-1; cdr3_aa: CASSAQGDTEAFF
v_call: TRBV12-3/TRBV12-4; j_call: TRBJ2-7; cdr3_aa: CASRSDRAAEQYF
v_call: TRBV9; j_call: TRBJ1-6; cdr3_aa: CASSVGEVRSPLHF
v_call: TRBV5-1; j_call: TRBJ2-5; cdr3_aa: CASSLEASEETQYF
v_call: TRBV4-3; j_call: TRBJ1-2; cdr3_aa: CASSQTPGQHVYGYTF
v_call: TRBV2; j_call: TRBJ1-2; cdr3_aa: CASRTGGAGYGYTF
v_call: TRBV15; j_call: TRBJ1-2; cdr3_aa: CATSRADNYGYTF
v_call: TRBV4-3; j_call: TRBJ1-1; cdr3_aa: CASSQGTEAFF
v_call: TRBV3-1/TRBV3-2; j_call: TRBJ2-7; cdr3_aa: CASSRPSGGGQSEQYF
v_call: TRBV12-3/TRBV12-4; j_call: TRBJ1-2; cdr3_aa: CASSLRRVYGYTF
v_call: TRBV18; j_call: TRBJ1-6; cdr3_aa: CASSPPYSPLHF
v_call: TRBV21-1; j_call: TRBJ1-4; cdr3_aa: CASNLKGADEKLFF
v_call: TRBV6-2/TRBV6-3; j_call: TRBJ2-3; cdr3_aa: CASSPRPRGGYTDTQYF